This is a list of T cell receptor beta chains from one sample in a study of blood T cell repertoires in COVID-19. TCRdb's table, derived via immunoSEQ multiplex PCR, lists solely in-frame clones and lacks some. The table has over 150,000 clones, about four fifths seen once; the top ten hold 25% to 30%. The specimen sequenced was peripheral blood. These TCRs come from a woman aged 60-75 years with acute or convalescent COVID-19. Each CDR3 is given with its conserved first and last residue. A D gene is named only where the DNA matches it firmly. The size entry is marked missing in some rows and otherwise reads once, few, many or a size class.

V gene,D gene,clone size,J gene,CDR3 DNA,CDR3 protein
TRBV2,TRBD1,-,TRBJ1-5,TGTGCCAGCAGTGGACCGGGACAGGGGGCAAATCAGCCCCAGCATTTT,CASSGPGQGANQPQHF
TRBV18,TRBD1,-,TRBJ1-1,TGTGCCAGCTCACCAATGCGGACAGGGGGCGAGAACACTGAAGCTTTCTTT,CASSPMRTGGENTEAFF
TRBV6-5,-,-,TRBJ1-1,TGTGCCAGCAGTTACGGTTTCGGGGACACTGAAGCTTTCTTT,CASSYGFGDTEAFF
TRBV3-1/TRBV3-2,-,-,TRBJ1-6,TGTGCCAGCAGCCAAGGCCAGCTTGCAGGTAATTCACCCCTCCACTTT,CASSQGQLAGNSPLHF
TRBV4-2,TRBD1,-,TRBJ1-2,TGTGCCAGCAGCCCGGACAGGGCCTATGGCTACACCTTC,CASSPDRAYGYTF
TRBV5-1,TRBD1,-,TRBJ2-3,TGCGCCACTTCCCCCGGACAGGGGGCCCTGTCTGGCCACACAGATACGCAGTATTTT,CATSPGQGALSGHTDTQYF
TRBV27,TRBD1,-,TRBJ2-5,TGTGCCAGCAGCCCCGACAGGGCCCAAGAGACCCAGTACTTC,CASSPDRAQETQYF
TRBV6-1,TRBD1,-,TRBJ1-2,TGTGCCAGCAGTGAGGACTTGACAGGGTTCTATGGCTACACCTTC,CASSEDLTGFYGYTF
TRBV6-9,TRBD2,-,TRBJ2-3,TGTGCCAGCAGTTCCCACCTAGGGACTAGCGAGTTTGAGGCAGATACGCAGTATTTT,CASSSHLGTSEFEADTQYF
TRBV3-1/TRBV3-2,-,-,TRBJ2-3,TGTGCCAGCAGCCAAGGCGATCGGTCGGCAGGGTATCGATCAGATACGCAGTATTTT,CASSQGDRSAGYRSDTQYF
TRBV30,-,-,TRBJ1-3,TGTGCCTGGAGTGTGTCTTCTGGAAACACCATATATTTT,CAWSVSSGNTIYF
TRBV2,TRBD1,-,TRBJ1-2,TGTGCCAGCAGTGCGGACAGGGTCCCCTATGGCTACACCTTC,CASSADRVPYGYTF
TRBV10-3,-,-,TRBJ2-7,TGTGCCATCCAACCGACAGAGAGCTCCTACGAGCAGTACTTC,CAIQPTESSYEQYF
TRBV18,-,-,TRBJ2-7,TGTGCCAGCTCGGCCTCCTATTCCCAGGGGATGGACGAGCAGTACTTC,CASSASYSQGMDEQYF
TRBV7-9,-,-,TRBJ2-1,TGTGCCAGCAGCACTACGACCGCCCAAAAGTTCTTC,CASSTTTAQKFF
TRBV5-1,TRBD1,few,TRBJ1-1,TGCGCCAGCAGCGTCGACAGGGCGGGTACTGAAGCTTTCTTT,CASSVDRAGTEAFF
TRBV6-5,-,-,TRBJ1-2,TGTGCCAGCAGTTTATATCAGGGGTCCAACTATGGCTACACCTTC,CASSLYQGSNYGYTF